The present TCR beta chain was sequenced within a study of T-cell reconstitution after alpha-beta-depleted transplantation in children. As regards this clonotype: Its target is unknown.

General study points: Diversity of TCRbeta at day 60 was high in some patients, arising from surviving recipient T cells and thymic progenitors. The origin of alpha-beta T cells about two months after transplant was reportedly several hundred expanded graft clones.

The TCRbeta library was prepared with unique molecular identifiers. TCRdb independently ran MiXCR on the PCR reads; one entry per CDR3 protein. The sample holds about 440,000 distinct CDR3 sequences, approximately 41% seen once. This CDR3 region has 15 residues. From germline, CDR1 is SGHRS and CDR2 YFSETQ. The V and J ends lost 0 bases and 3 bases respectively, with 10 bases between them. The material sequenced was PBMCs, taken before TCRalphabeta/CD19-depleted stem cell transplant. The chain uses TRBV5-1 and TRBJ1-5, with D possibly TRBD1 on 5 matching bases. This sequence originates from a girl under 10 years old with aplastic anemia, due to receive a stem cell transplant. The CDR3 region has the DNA TGCGCCAGCAGCTTGGAAGGGGCCCCCAATCAGCCCCAGCATTTT. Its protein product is CASSLEGAPNQPQHF.